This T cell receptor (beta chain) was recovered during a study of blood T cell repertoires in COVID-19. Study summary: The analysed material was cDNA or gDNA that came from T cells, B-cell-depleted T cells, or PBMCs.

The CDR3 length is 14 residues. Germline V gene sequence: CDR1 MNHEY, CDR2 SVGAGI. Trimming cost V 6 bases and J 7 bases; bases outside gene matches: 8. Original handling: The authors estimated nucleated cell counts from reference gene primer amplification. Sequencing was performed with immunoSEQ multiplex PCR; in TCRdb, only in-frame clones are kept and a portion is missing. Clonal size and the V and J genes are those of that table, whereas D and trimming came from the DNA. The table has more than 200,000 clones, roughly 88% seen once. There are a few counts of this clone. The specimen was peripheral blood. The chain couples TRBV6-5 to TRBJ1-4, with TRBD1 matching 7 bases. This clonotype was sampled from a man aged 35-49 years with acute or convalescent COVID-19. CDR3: CASSSTGAGEKLFF. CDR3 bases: TGTGCCAGCAGCTCTACAGGGGCGGGTGAAAAACTGTTTTTT.